Only one count was recorded for the clone carrying this T cell receptor (beta chain). The identical CDR3 is also encoded by other nucleotide sequences in the sample. Sequenced by immunoSEQ multiplex PCR; TCRdb stores in-frame clones only, minus some. Here the sample spans 80,000 or so clones, around 82% being singletons. The CDR3 runs to 13 residues. With 2 bases removed from V and 0 bases from J, the gap between germline ends came to 6 bases. The germline gives CDR1 SGHDT, CDR2 YYEEEE. This sample stems from a study of OX40 agonist ivuxolimab in advanced cancers. Study overall: Two patients with cutaneous melanoma and one with hepatocellular carcinoma, three in total, showed partial responses.

The genes are TRBV5-6 and TRBJ2-7; D is ambiguous. The sample was CD4+ or CD8+ T cells sorted from blood, taken in a trial of the OX40 agonist ivuxolimab. The TCR was taken from an adult with an advanced solid tumor such as melanoma, head and neck, liver or kidney cancer. This chain's CDR3 is CASSLGVSYEQYF. As DNA, the CDR3 is TGTGCCAGCAGCTTAGGAGTCTCCTACGAGCAGTACTTC.